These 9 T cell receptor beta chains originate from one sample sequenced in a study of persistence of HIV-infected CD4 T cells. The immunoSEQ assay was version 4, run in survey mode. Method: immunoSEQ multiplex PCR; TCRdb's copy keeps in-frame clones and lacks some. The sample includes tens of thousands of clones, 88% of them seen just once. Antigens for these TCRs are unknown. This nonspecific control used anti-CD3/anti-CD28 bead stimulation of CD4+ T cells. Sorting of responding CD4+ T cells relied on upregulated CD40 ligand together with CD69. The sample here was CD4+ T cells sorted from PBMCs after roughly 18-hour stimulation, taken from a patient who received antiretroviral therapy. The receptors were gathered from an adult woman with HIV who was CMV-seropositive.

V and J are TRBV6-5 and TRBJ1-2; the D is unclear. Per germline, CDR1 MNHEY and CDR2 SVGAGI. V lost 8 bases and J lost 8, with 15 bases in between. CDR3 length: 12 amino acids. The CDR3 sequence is CASYKKMNGYTF. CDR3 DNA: TGTGCCAGCTATAAGAAGATGAACGGCTACACCTTC.

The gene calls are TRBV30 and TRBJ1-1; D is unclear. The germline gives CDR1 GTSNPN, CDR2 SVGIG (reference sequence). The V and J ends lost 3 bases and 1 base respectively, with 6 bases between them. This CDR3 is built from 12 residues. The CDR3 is CAWRKGNTEAFF. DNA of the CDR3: TGTGCCTGGAGGAAAGGGAACACTGAAGCTTTCTTT.

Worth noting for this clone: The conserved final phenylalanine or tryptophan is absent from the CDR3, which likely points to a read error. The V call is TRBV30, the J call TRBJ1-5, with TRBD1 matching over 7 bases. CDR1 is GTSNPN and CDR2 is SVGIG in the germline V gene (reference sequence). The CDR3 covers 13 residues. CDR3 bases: TGTGCTCTAGAAGGACAGGCGGGACAGCCCCAGCATCTT. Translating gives CALEGQAGQPQHL.

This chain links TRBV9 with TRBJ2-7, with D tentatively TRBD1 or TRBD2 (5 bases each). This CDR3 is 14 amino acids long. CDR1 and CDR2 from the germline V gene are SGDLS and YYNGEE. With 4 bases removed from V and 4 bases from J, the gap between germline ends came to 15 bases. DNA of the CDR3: TGTGCCAGCAGCCCACCGGGACGCTCGTACGAGCAGTACGTC. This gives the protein CASSPPGRSYEQYV.

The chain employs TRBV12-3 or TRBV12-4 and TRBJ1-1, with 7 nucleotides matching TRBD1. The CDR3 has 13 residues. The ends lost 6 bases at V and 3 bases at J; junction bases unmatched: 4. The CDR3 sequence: CASSPGGYTEAFF. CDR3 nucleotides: TGTGCCAGCAGCCCAGGGGGTTACACTGAAGCTTTCTTT.

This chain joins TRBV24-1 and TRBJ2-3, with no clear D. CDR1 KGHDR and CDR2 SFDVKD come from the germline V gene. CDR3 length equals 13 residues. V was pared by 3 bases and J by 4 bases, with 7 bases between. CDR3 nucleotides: TGTGCCACCAGTGATAGCGTGGCAGATACGCAGTATTTT. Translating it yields CATSDSVADTQYF.

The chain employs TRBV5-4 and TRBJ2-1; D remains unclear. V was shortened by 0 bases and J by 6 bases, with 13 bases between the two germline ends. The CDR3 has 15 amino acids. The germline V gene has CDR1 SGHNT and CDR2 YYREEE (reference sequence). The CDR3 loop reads CASSLGLVAPNEQFF. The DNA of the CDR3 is TGTGCCAGCAGCTTGGGGCTAGTCGCCCCCAATGAGCAGTTCTTC.

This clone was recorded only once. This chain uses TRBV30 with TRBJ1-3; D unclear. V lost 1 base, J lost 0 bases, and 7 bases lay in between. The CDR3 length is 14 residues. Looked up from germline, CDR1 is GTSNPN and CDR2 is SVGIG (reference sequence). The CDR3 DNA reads TGTGCCTGGAGTGGAGGGTCCTCTGGAAACACCATATATTTT. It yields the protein CAWSGGSSGNTIYF.

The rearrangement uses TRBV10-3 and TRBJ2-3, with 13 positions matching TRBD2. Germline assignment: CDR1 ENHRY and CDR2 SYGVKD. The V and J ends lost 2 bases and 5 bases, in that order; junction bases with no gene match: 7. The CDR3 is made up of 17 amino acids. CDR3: CAISEPTSGGAGDTQYF. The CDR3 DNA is TGTGCCATCAGTGAGCCTACTAGCGGGGGGGCGGGAGATACGCAGTATTTT.